These T cell receptor beta chains were read from a single sample in a study of blood T cell repertoires in COVID-19. Some clones are missing from TCRdb's copy, which holds only in-frame ones; the method was immunoSEQ multiplex PCR. The sample shows about 37,000 clones, approximately 91% of them seen only once. The source material was peripheral blood. These receptors all come from a human donor in a cohort sampled during active COVID-19. CDR3s include the opening cysteine and the closing phenylalanine or tryptophan. The order of the fields is V gene, D gene, clone size, J gene, CDR3 protein, CDR3 DNA. D genes are given only for firm matches. Clone size, where shown, is once, few, many, or a class for clones that have expanded.

V gene: TRBV6-4
D gene: .
clone size: .
J gene: TRBJ1-1
CDR3 protein: CASSLTLNTEAFF
CDR3 DNA: TGTGCCAGCAGCCTAACCCTGAACACTGAAGCTTTCTTT

V gene: TRBV14
D gene: .
clone size: .
J gene: TRBJ2-2
CDR3 protein: CASSRLGELFF
CDR3 DNA: TGTGCCAGCAGTCGACTCGGGGAGCTGTTTTTT

V gene: TRBV10-3
D gene: TRBD1
clone size: few
J gene: TRBJ1-5
CDR3 protein: CAISDLTGVEQPQHF
CDR3 DNA: TGTGCCATCAGTGACCTTACAGGGGTCGAGCAGCCCCAGCATTTT

V gene: TRBV6-6
D gene: TRBD1
clone size: .
J gene: TRBJ1-1
CDR3 protein: CATNQGQDYTEAFF
CDR3 DNA: TGTGCCACCAACCAAGGACAGGACTACACTGAAGCTTTCTTT

V gene: TRBV5-6
D gene: .
clone size: .
J gene: TRBJ2-7
CDR3 protein: CASSRGQLSYEQYF
CDR3 DNA: TGTGCCAGCAGCCGAGGACAGCTGTCCTACGAGCAGTACTTC

V gene: TRBV24-1
D gene: TRBD2
clone size: .
J gene: TRBJ2-7
CDR3 protein: CATSETGTSGTYEQYF
CDR3 DNA: TGTGCCACCAGTGAGACCGGGACTAGCGGGACCTACGAGCAGTACTTC

V gene: TRBV15
D gene: TRBD1
clone size: .
J gene: TRBJ2-1
CDR3 protein: CATSRVRTGGYNEQFF
CDR3 DNA: TGTGCCACCAGCAGAGTCAGGACAGGGGGCTACAATGAGCAGTTCTTC

V gene: TRBV9
D gene: TRBD2
clone size: .
J gene: TRBJ2-7
CDR3 protein: CASSTLGGAYGEQYF
CDR3 DNA: TGTGCCAGCAGCACCCTCGGGGGGGCCTATGGTGAGCAGTACTTC

V gene: TRBV25-1
D gene: .
clone size: .
J gene: TRBJ1-2
CDR3 protein: CATDSGRSNYGYTF
CDR3 DNA: TGTGCCACCGATTCTGGCAGGTCTAACTATGGCTACACCTTC

V gene: TRBV4-1
D gene: .
clone size: .
J gene: TRBJ2-7
CDR3 protein: CASSQDGAGGYEQYF
CDR3 DNA: TGCGCCAGCAGCCAAGACGGAGCGGGCGGCTACGAGCAGTACTTC

V gene: TRBV19
D gene: .
clone size: .
J gene: TRBJ1-4
CDR3 protein: CASSTTGGWTNEKLFF
CDR3 DNA: TGTGCCAGTAGTACGACGGGGGGGTGGACTAATGAAAAACTGTTTTTT

V gene: TRBV6-5
D gene: .
clone size: .
J gene: TRBJ1-4
CDR3 protein: CAIALTAENEKLFF
CDR3 DNA: TGTGCCATCGCCCTTACAGCTGAAAATGAAAAACTGTTTTTT

V gene: TRBV24-1
D gene: .
clone size: .
J gene: TRBJ2-7
CDR3 protein: CATSDLRQGICEQYF
CDR3 DNA: TGTGCCACCAGTGATTTAAGGCAGGGAATTTGCGAGCAGTACTTC

V gene: TRBV12-3/TRBV12-4
D gene: .
clone size: .
J gene: TRBJ2-5
CDR3 protein: CASSLSVQETQYF
CDR3 DNA: TGTGCCAGCAGTTTATCAGTTCAAGAGACCCAGTACTTC

V gene: TRBV27
D gene: .
clone size: .
J gene: TRBJ1-5
CDR3 protein: CASRRGTTDSNQPQHF
CDR3 DNA: TGTGCCAGCAGGAGGGGGACAACCGATAGCAATCAGCCCCAGCATTTT

V gene: TRBV28
D gene: .
clone size: .
J gene: TRBJ1-1
CDR3 protein: CASSSERPGRAFF
CDR3 DNA: TGTGCCAGCAGCTCTGAGCGTCCGGGGAGGGCTTTCTTT

V gene: TRBV24-1
D gene: TRBD2
clone size: .
J gene: TRBJ2-3
CDR3 protein: CATSDFGRELADTQYF
CDR3 DNA: TGTGCCACCAGTGATTTTGGGCGGGAGCTCGCAGATACGCAGTATTTT